A single sample gave rise to the 17 T cell receptor beta chains below, sequenced in a study of blood T cell repertoires in COVID-19. Only in-frame clones appear in the TCRdb table, and some are missing; sequencing was by immunoSEQ multiplex PCR. The sample consists of about 150,000 clones, around 87% of them appearing once. The specimen sequenced was peripheral blood. The receptors here all came from a woman between 55 and 75 years old with active COVID-19.

The CDR3 DNA follows: TGCGCCAGCAGCGTAACAGGGGGCAATCAGCCCCAGCATTTT. It specifies CASSVTGGNQPQHF. The chain links TRBV5-1 to TRBJ1-5, with 7 bases matching TRBD1. V was clipped by 4 bases and J by 2 bases; unmatched bases: 3. Germline CDR1 and CDR2: SGHRS and YFSETQ. This CDR3 is 14 amino acids long. Variable domain in full (rest from reference TRBV5-1 and TRBJ1-5): KAGVTQTPRYLIKTRGQQVTLSCSPISGHRSVSWYQQTPGQGLQFLFEYFSETQRNKGNFPGRFSGRQFSNSRSEMNVSTLELGDSALYLCASSVTGGNQPQHFGDGTRLSIL.

This rearrangement joins TRBV7-3 to TRBJ2-2, with no clear D. The V gene's germline CDR1 is SGHTA and CDR2 FQGTGA. This CDR3 has 17 residues. Trimming stripped 5 bases from V and 1 base from J, with 17 bases between. DNA of the CDR3: TGTGCCAGCAGCCCCCTTTATAGCAGCGAGAACACCGGGGAGCTGTTTTTT. Translation gives CASSPLYSSENTGELFF.

V usage is TRBV5-5 and J usage is TRBJ1-5; 9 nucleotides line up with TRBD1. Trimming took 1 base from V and 4 from J; bases not matched to a gene: 6. The CDR3 runs 16 residues. The germline gives CDR1 SGHKS, CDR2 YYEKEE (reference sequence). CDR3 DNA: TGTGCCAGCAGCTTGACAGGGGGCTTAGGAAATCAGCCCCAGCATTTT. Translating it yields CASSLTGGLGNQPQHF.

The chain has TRBV2 and TRBJ2-2; D possibly corresponds to TRBD2 (5 bases). With 6 bases removed from V and 4 bases from J, the gap between germline ends came to 9 bases. The CDR3 runs to 13 residues. Germline V gives CDR1 SNHLY, CDR2 FYNNEI. The CDR3: CASRLAFTGELFF. In DNA form, the CDR3 reads TGTGCCAGCAGGCTAGCTTTCACCGGGGAGCTGTTTTTT.

This chain joins TRBV7-8 and TRBJ2-2, with a weak D call TRBD2 (5 bases). The CDR3 extends over 16 amino acids. CDR1 is SGHVS, CDR2 FQNEAQ, per germline. Trimming removed 7 bases at V and 2 bases at J, with 17 bases between. The CDR3, as DNA: TGTGCCAGCAACTTGTACTGGCGGGCAAACACCGGGGAGCTGTTTTTT. Translating it yields CASNLYWRANTGELFF.

The chain has TRBV5-4 and TRBJ2-5; 13 bases are shared with TRBD2. V was pared by 3 bases and J by 6 bases, with 8 bases of the junction left unmatched. Germline CDR1 SGHNT, CDR2 YYREEE (reference sequence). This CDR3 spans 16 amino acids. The CDR3 nucleotides read TGTGCCAGCAGCTCGTCACTAGCGGGAGGGCCCAAGACCCAGTACTTC. It encodes CASSSSLAGGPKTQYF.

This chain uses TRBV18 with TRBJ1-4; possibly TRBD1 for D (5 bases). The CDR3 covers 17 residues. Germline CDR1 is KGHSH and CDR2 is LQKENI. V was cut by 2 bases and J by 8 bases, with 21 bases left in between. The CDR3 coding sequence is TGTGCCAGCTCACCAGAGGGAACCGTGTTGCGGGGGGAAAAACTGTTTTTT. It translates to CASSPEGTVLRGEKLFF.

This sequence joins TRBV7-2 and TRBJ2-1; 10 bases agree with TRBD2. The germline V gene has CDR1 SGHTA and CDR2 FQGNSA. V shed 2 bases and J 1 base; nucleotides not matched to a gene: 8. The CDR3 length is 18 residues. CDR3 DNA: TGTGCCAGCAGCTTAACGGGACTAGCGCGATTTTCCTACAATGAGCAGTTCTTC. As protein: CASSLTGLARFSYNEQFF.

This clone was seen a single time. The V and J genes are TRBV18 and TRBJ2-2; D is undetermined. The CDR3 consists of 12 residues. Germline V gene lookup returns CDR1 KGHSH and CDR2 LQKENI. V dropped 4 bases and J dropped 7 bases, with 7 bases sitting between them. The CDR3 spells CASSLAGGELFF. DNA for the CDR3: TGTGCCAGCTCACTGGCTGGCGGGGAGCTGTTTTTT.

V is TRBV21-1 and J is TRBJ2-5; TRBD2 is the table's D call, not checked against the DNA. TRBV21-1 is assigned pseudogene status. The CDR3 spans 14 residues. The CDR3 loop is CASSLWWGGETQYF. The CDR3 DNA sequence: TGTGCCAGCAGCCTTTGGTGGGGGGGGGAGACCCAGTACTTC.

The rearrangement joins TRBV18 to TRBJ1-6, with D possibly being TRBD1 (5 bases). This CDR3 is built from 15 residues. Trimming removed 3 bases from V and 7 bases from J, with 13 bases in between. Germline V gives CDR1 KGHSH, CDR2 LQKENI. CDR3 in DNA: TGTGCCAGCTCACCGCGTGTGACAGAGAATTCACCCCTCCACTTT. Translated, it gives CASSPRVTENSPLHF.

V usage is TRBV27 and J usage is TRBJ1-4; D is possibly TRBD1 (6 bases). CDR3 length equals 15 residues. V lost 6 bases and J 7 bases, leaving 18 bases between the germline ends. Germline V gives CDR1 MNHEY, CDR2 SMNVEV (reference sequence). CDR3 region: CASRNQGLMGEKLFF. The CDR3 DNA is TGTGCCAGCAGGAACCAGGGGCTCATGGGTGAAAAACTGTTTTTT. Using reference TRBV27 and TRBJ1-4 for the parts outside the CDR3, the full variable domain is EAQVTQNPRYLITVTGKKLTVTCSQNMNHEYMSWYRQDPGLGLRQIYYSMNVEVTDKGDVPEGYKVSRKEKRNFPLILESPSPNQTSLYFCASRNQGLMGEKLFFGSGTQLSVL.

The chain combines TRBV28 with TRBJ2-7; the match to TRBD1 covers 8 bases. The V gene's germline CDR1 is MDHEN and CDR2 SYDVKM. V shed 7 bases, J shed 2 bases, and the junction held 4 bases outside the gene matches. This CDR3 has 13 residues. This CDR3 reads CASTPQGAYEQYF. CDR3 coding DNA: TGTGCCAGCACCCCACAGGGGGCCTACGAGCAGTACTTC.

The J gene is TRBJ1-3, the V gene TRBV3-1 (or the pseudogene TRBV3-2); D possibly corresponds to TRBD1 (5 bases). The germline V gene encodes CDR1 LGHDT and CDR2 YNNKEL (reference sequence). Trimming stripped 0 bases from V and 0 bases from J, with 9 bases between. The CDR3 sequence is 16 residues long. The CDR3 is CASSQEWGTSGNTIYF. CDR3 DNA: TGTGCCAGCAGCCAAGAATGGGGCACCTCTGGAAACACCATATATTTT.

This clone was seen a single time. V usage is TRBV5-1 and J usage is TRBJ1-5; no firm D call. CDR3 length: 14 residues. Germline V gene data show CDR1 as SGHRS and CDR2 as YFSETQ. The ends were cut back, 1 base at V and 2 bases at J, with 7 bases in the middle. The CDR3 nucleotides read TGCGCCAGCAGCTTGAGCGGAGGCAATCAGCCCCAGCATTTT. Translated, it gives CASSLSGGNQPQHF.

This rearrangement joins TRBV28 to TRBJ2-6; D unresolved. The CDR3 has 14 residues. In germline, CDR1 is MDHEN, CDR2 SYDVKM. V lost 8 bases and J lost 0, with 8 bases in between. The CDR3 loop is CASHDNSGANVLTF. CDR3 DNA: TGTGCCAGCCACGACAACTCTGGGGCCAACGTCCTGACTTTC.

The chain employs TRBV5-1 and TRBJ1-1; 7 nucleotides align to TRBD1. With V trimmed by 3 bases and J by 0 bases, 5 bases remained unmatched. Germline V gene sequence: CDR1 SGHRS, CDR2 YFSETQ. The length of the CDR3 is 15 residues. The CDR3 bases are TGCGCCAGCAGCTGGGACAGTGACTTGAACACTGAAGCTTTCTTT. Translated: CASSWDSDLNTEAFF.